The 15 T cell receptor beta chains below were found in one sample sequenced in a study of blood T cells in healthy people across ages. It was with a sample-barcoded 5' primer and a J-beta primer mix that a second PCR of roughly 6 to 11 cycles was run. TCRdb re-called the 5' RACE reads through MiXCR, storing one row per CDR3 protein. The table has about 800,000 distinct CDR3 sequences, roughly 25% seen once; the top ten hold under 4.5%. These same records also appear under a second study, on T cells of mothers and their children.

The sequencing input was blood. All receptors come from a boy aged 10-17 years in good health.

The V call is TRBV7-2, the J call TRBJ2-5; TRBD1 is a possible D gene (5 bases). The end of the DNA fits TRBJ2-7 better, so the J call may be wrong. The CDR3 loop spans 16 amino acids. Germline lookup yields CDR1 SGHTA and CDR2 FQGNSA. This CDR3 reads CASSLSIQTVTYEQYF. As DNA, the CDR3 is TGTGCCAGCAGCTTATCGATTCAGACAGTTACCTACGAGCAGTACTTC.

This sequence joins TRBV6-8 and TRBJ1-1; the match to TRBD1 covers 12 bases. Trimming at V came to 0 bases and at J to 0 bases, leaving 8 bases not matched to a gene. The CDR3 sequence is 19 residues long. The germline gives CDR1 MNHGY, CDR2 SAAAGT. In DNA form, the CDR3 reads TGTGCCAGCAGTTACTCGATATTATGGGACAGGGGGCTGAACACTGAAGCTTTCTTT. It is translated as CASSYSILWDRGLNTEAFF.

This clonotype was counted only a few times. The V gene is TRBV29-1, the J gene TRBJ1-2, with 7 nucleotides matching TRBD1. The CDR3 extends over 14 amino acids. Trimming removed 5 bases from V and 3 bases from J; junction bases left unmatched: 9. Per the germline V gene, CDR1 is SQVTM and CDR2 is ANQGSEA. CDR3 nucleotides: TGCAGCGTTACCATTACCAGGGGGGACTATGGCTACACCTTC. This encodes CSVTITRGDYGYTF.

This chain links TRBV20-1 with TRBJ2-4, with unresolved D. CDR3 length: 17 residues. Germline-derived CDR1 and CDR2 are DFQATT and SNEGSKA (reference sequence). The V end was cut by 0 bases, the J end by 2 bases, with 17 bases between. CDR3 protein: CSARDLSTTRTKNIQYF. The DNA of the CDR3 is TGCAGTGCTAGAGATTTATCGACGACCAGGACCAAAAACATTCAGTACTTC.

J is TRBJ2-3 and V is TRBV7-8; D may be TRBD1 (5 bases). The V and J ends lost 5 bases and 4 bases respectively, with 13 bases between them. Germline CDR1 is SGHVS and CDR2 is FQNEAQ. CDR3 length: 14 amino acids. CDR3 region: CASSRAQVPDTQYF. The CDR3 DNA sequence: TGTGCCAGCAGCCGGGCACAGGTCCCAGATACGCAGTATTTT. The full variable domain, its missing parts supplied by reference TRBV7-8 and TRBJ2-3, is GAGVSQSPRYKVAKRGQDVALRCDPISGHVSLFWYQQALGQGPEFLTYFQNEAQLDKSGLPSDRFFAERPEGSVSTLKIQRTQQEDSAVYLCASSRAQVPDTQYFGPGTRLTVL.

The chain joins TRBV7-9 to TRBJ2-1, with D tentatively TRBD2 (6 bases). Germline loops: CDR1 SEHNR, CDR2 FQNEAQ (reference sequence). Trimming removed 5 bases from V and 2 bases from J, with 10 bases in between. CDR3 length: 14 residues. The CDR3, as DNA: TGTGCCAGCAGCGGCAGGGAGGCCTACAATGAGCAGTTCTTC. It specifies CASSGREAYNEQFF.

This clonotype was counted at least ten times. The CDR3: CASSLDSLSSYEQYF. The CDR3 nucleotides read TGTGCCAGCAGTTTAGACAGCCTTTCCTCCTACGAGCAGTACTTC. V is TRBV28 and J is TRBJ2-7; D is perhaps TRBD1 (5 bases). Looked up from germline, CDR1 is MDHEN and CDR2 is SYDVKM. Trimming left V 2 bases short and J 0 bases short, with 11 bases between. This CDR3 contains 15 residues. Full variable domain (rest looked up from reference TRBV28 and TRBJ2-7): DVKVTQSSRYLVKRTGEKVFLECVQDMDHENMFWYRQDPGLGLRLIYFSYDVKMKEKGDIPEGYSVSREKKERFSLILESASTNQTSMYLCASSLDSLSSYEQYFGPGTRLTVT.

The chain has TRBV9 and TRBJ2-3; 8 nucleotides match TRBD2. Germline assignment: CDR1 SGDLS and CDR2 YYNGEE. With 5 bases clipped from V and 0 bases from J, the junction kept 11 bases outside the gene matches. The CDR3 contains 17 residues. CDR3 nucleotide sequence: TGTGCCAGCAGTTCAAAACGGGGGGGCCTGAGCACAGATACGCAGTATTTT. Its translation: CASSSKRGGLSTDTQYF.

The rearrangement uses TRBV7-2 and TRBJ2-7; 10 nucleotides line up with TRBD1. Germline V gene lookup returns CDR1 SGHTA and CDR2 FQGNSA. This CDR3 region has 15 residues. With 5 bases clipped from V and 2 bases from J, the junction kept 6 bases outside the gene matches. The CDR3 DNA reads TGTGCCAGCAGCCCCGGGACAGGGGAACCCTACGAGCAGTACTTC. This gives the protein CASSPGTGEPYEQYF.

V is TRBV10-3 and J is TRBJ2-3; 7 bases map to TRBD2. This CDR3 is built from 14 residues. The V segment lost 3 bases and the J segment 4 bases; nucleotides outside the gene matches: 4. Germline loops: CDR1 ENHRY, CDR2 SYGVKD. CDR3 coding DNA: TGTGCCATCAGTGACGAGGGAGGGGCAGATACGCAGTATTTT. Protein: CAISDEGGADTQYF.

About this clonotype itself: The CDR3 carries no conserved terminal phenylalanine or tryptophan, so it likely arises from a read error. The rearrangement joins TRBV7-9 to TRBJ2-1; D not resolved. The CDR3 has 17 amino acids. Trimming shortened V by 5 bases and J by 5 bases, and 22 bases separated the two germline ends. Germline V lookup: CDR1 SEHNR, CDR2 FQNEAQ (reference sequence). Here the CDR3 reads CASSDTTRSVFHNEQFS. The DNA for the CDR3 is TGTGCCAGCAGCGATACAACGCGCTCGGTTTTCCACAATGAGCAGTTCTCC.

This clonotype was seen more than once but under ten times. The V and J genes are TRBV6-5 and TRBJ2-1; 12 nucleotides line up with TRBD2. V was pared by 4 bases and J by 7 bases, with 8 bases of the junction left unmatched. Germline V CDR1 and CDR2: MNHEY, SVGAGI. The CDR3 contains 16 residues. CDR3: CASSSRLAGAVNEQFF. The CDR3 DNA is TGTGCCAGCAGTTCCCGACTAGCGGGAGCGGTAAATGAGCAGTTCTTC.

This clonotype was counted only a few times. This sequence joins TRBV23-1 and TRBJ2-5, with TRBD2 matching over 8 bases. TRBV23-1 is an open reading frame, and its role is uncertain. There are 16 residues in the CDR3. The ends lost 4 bases at V and 5 bases at J; junction bases unmatched: 12. The CDR3 loop is CASSRGGGGPMETQYF. For the CDR3, the DNA is TGCGCCAGCAGTCGAGGTGGCGGGGGGCCAATGGAGACCCAGTACTTC.

This clonotype has a handful of counts. V is TRBV6-5 and J is TRBJ2-7; D ambiguous. V was cut by 2 bases and J by 3 bases, with 17 bases left in between. The CDR3 covers 16 residues. Germline CDR1 is MNHEY and CDR2 is SVGAGI. CDR3 bases: TGTGCCAGCAGTTACGGGCTCAGGCGCCTTGGCTACGAGCAGTACTTC. This gives the protein CASSYGLRRLGYEQYF.

This clonotype was counted only a few times. The chain has TRBV12-3 or TRBV12-4 and TRBJ1-2, with D possibly being TRBD1 (5 bases). This CDR3 has 13 residues. Trimming left V 3 bases short and J 8 bases short, with 13 bases between. Here the CDR3 DNA reads TGTGCCAGCAGTTTCGTCGGACATCAGGGCTACACCTTC. Its translation: CASSFVGHQGYTF.